This T cell receptor beta chain emerged from a study of cytomegalovirus exposure and HLA in healthy donors. V was cut by 4 bases and J by 3 bases, with 11 bases left in between. This CDR3 region has 14 residues. Germline V lookup: CDR1 MDHEN, CDR2 SYDVKM. The PCR had 60 Vbeta and 13 Jbeta primers. The table came from immunoSEQ multiplex PCR; TCRdb's copy has only in-frame clones and leaves some out. The data contain roughly 170,000 clones, roughly 80% of them seen just once; the ten biggest clones take up 0.8% to 1.3%. The receptor was derived from a man aged 25-40 years in good health and CMV-seronegative. The chain carries TRBV28 and TRBJ2-3; D is possibly TRBD1 (6 bases). Sequencing used PBMCs. The CDR3 DNA is TGTGCCAGCAGTTCCCGGGACATAACAGATACGCAGTATTTT. Amino acids: CASSSRDITDTQYF.